The rows below give T cell receptor beta chains drawn from one sample of a study of blood T cell repertoires in COVID-19. Here immunoSEQ multiplex PCR was the method, and the copy in TCRdb shows in-frame clones only, minus some. The data show about 130,000 clones, approximately 84% seen once. The specimen was peripheral blood. The receptors come from a young woman who had recovered from COVID-19. CDR3s include the opening cysteine and the closing phenylalanine or tryptophan. D genes are given only for firm matches. Part of the rows lack a size; the others show once, few, many or a class for expanded clones.

cdr3_nt: TGTGCCAGCAGCTTGGGGGGTTATAACAAAGCTTTCTTT
cdr3_aa: CASSLGGYNKAFF
d_call: NA
v_call: TRBV13
j_call: TRBJ1-1
clone_size: NA

cdr3_nt: TGTGCCAGCAGTGAAAATACAGGGCTGGCCCAGCATTTT
cdr3_aa: CASSENTGLAQHF
d_call: NA
v_call: TRBV6-1
j_call: TRBJ1-5
clone_size: NA

cdr3_nt: TGTGCCAGCCGAACGGCGACAGGGGGTTCCAATGAGCAGTTCTTC
cdr3_aa: CASRTATGGSNEQFF
d_call: TRBD1
v_call: TRBV27
j_call: TRBJ2-1
clone_size: NA

cdr3_nt: TGTGCCAGCAGCCAAGAGCTAGCGGGAACCTCCTACGAGCAGTACTTC
cdr3_aa: CASSQELAGTSYEQYF
d_call: TRBD2
v_call: TRBV3-1/TRBV3-2
j_call: TRBJ2-7
clone_size: NA

cdr3_nt: TGCGCCAGCAGGTCCGGGACAGGGGGTTCCGGGGAGCTGTTTTTT
cdr3_aa: CASRSGTGGSGELFF
d_call: TRBD1
v_call: TRBV5-1
j_call: TRBJ2-2
clone_size: NA

cdr3_nt: TGTGCCTGGAGTGTTAGACAGCTGAACACTGAAGCTTTCTTT
cdr3_aa: CAWSVRQLNTEAFF
d_call: NA
v_call: TRBV30
j_call: TRBJ1-1
clone_size: NA

cdr3_nt: TGTGCCATCAGTGAGGCAGCGGGAGCCTACAATGAGCAGTTCTTC
cdr3_aa: CAISEAAGAYNEQFF
d_call: TRBD2
v_call: TRBV10-3
j_call: TRBJ2-1
clone_size: NA

cdr3_nt: TGTGCCAGCAGCCCACAACACCGCTACAATGAGCAGTTCTTC
cdr3_aa: CASSPQHRYNEQFF
d_call: NA
v_call: TRBV7-6
j_call: TRBJ2-1
clone_size: NA

cdr3_nt: TGTGCCAGCAGTTACGCTAGCGGGGACTACAATGAGCAGTTCTTC
cdr3_aa: CASSYASGDYNEQFF
d_call: TRBD2
v_call: TRBV6-6
j_call: TRBJ2-1
clone_size: few

cdr3_nt: TGTGCCAGCAGTGGCGGGGACAGCTACACCGGGGAGCTGTTTTTT
cdr3_aa: CASSGGDSYTGELFF
d_call: NA
v_call: TRBV2
j_call: TRBJ2-2
clone_size: NA

cdr3_nt: TGTGCCAGCAACGCAGGGGGCGTCTCGGGTGGCTACACCTTC
cdr3_aa: CASNAGGVSGGYTF
d_call: TRBD1
v_call: TRBV6-5
j_call: TRBJ1-2
clone_size: once

cdr3_nt: TGTGCTAGCAGCCCCTCGGGACTAGCCGTACAAAATGAGCAGTTCTTC
cdr3_aa: CASSPSGLAVQNEQFF
d_call: TRBD2
v_call: TRBV7-7
j_call: TRBJ2-1
clone_size: few

cdr3_nt: TGTGCCAGCAGTGCAGCGGCAGGGAATCAGCCCCAGCATTTT
cdr3_aa: CASSAAAGNQPQHF
d_call: NA
v_call: TRBV6-1
j_call: TRBJ1-5
clone_size: NA

cdr3_nt: TGTGCCACTATGGGGACTCCGGTCGTGAATACGCAGTATTTT
cdr3_aa: CATMGTPVVNTQYF
d_call: NA
v_call: TRBV19
j_call: TRBJ2-3
clone_size: NA

cdr3_nt: TGTGCCATCAGTGAGGCCGGGAGCTCCTACGAGCAGTACTTC
cdr3_aa: CAISEAGSSYEQYF
d_call: NA
v_call: TRBV10-3
j_call: TRBJ2-7
clone_size: NA

cdr3_nt: TGTGCCAGCAGTTTACCGGGACAGGGGGGCTATGGCTACACCTTC
cdr3_aa: CASSLPGQGGYGYTF
d_call: TRBD1
v_call: TRBV6-5
j_call: TRBJ1-2
clone_size: NA

cdr3_nt: TGTGCCAGCAGCATCCGGGACAGGCCTTTCGAGCAGTACTTC
cdr3_aa: CASSIRDRPFEQYF
d_call: TRBD1
v_call: TRBV9
j_call: TRBJ2-7
clone_size: many

cdr3_nt: TGCGCCAGCAGCTTGGAGTCGGGTGGGGCGGGGGCTTTCTTT
cdr3_aa: CASSLESGGAGAFF
d_call: NA
v_call: TRBV5-1
j_call: TRBJ1-1
clone_size: few

cdr3_nt: TGTGCCACTCAGCTGTACGGGACAGGGGTCCGTCAGCCCCAGCATTTT
cdr3_aa: CATQLYGTGVRQPQHF
d_call: TRBD1
v_call: TRBV24-1
j_call: TRBJ1-5
clone_size: NA

cdr3_nt: TGTGCCAGCAGCCGATACCGGGACAGGGGCTACGAGCAGTACTTC
cdr3_aa: CASSRYRDRGYEQYF
d_call: NA
v_call: TRBV21-1
j_call: TRBJ2-7
clone_size: NA

cdr3_nt: TGCGCCAGCAGCATGGGGACTAGCGGAACCAACACAGATACGCAGTATTTT
cdr3_aa: CASSMGTSGTNTDTQYF
d_call: TRBD2
v_call: TRBV5-1
j_call: TRBJ2-3
clone_size: few

cdr3_nt: TGTGCCAGCAGCGGGGCGGGACAGGCCTACGAGCAGTACTTC
cdr3_aa: CASSGAGQAYEQYF
d_call: TRBD1
v_call: TRBV5-5
j_call: TRBJ2-7
clone_size: NA

cdr3_nt: TGCGCCAGCAGGGCTACAGGCGAAGAGACCCAGTACTTC
cdr3_aa: CASRATGEETQYF
d_call: NA
v_call: TRBV10-1
j_call: TRBJ2-5
clone_size: NA

cdr3_nt: TGTGCCAGCAGCCCACAAGAGGACAGAAGAAATAATGAAAAACTGTTTTTT
cdr3_aa: CASSPQEDRRNNEKLFF
d_call: NA
v_call: TRBV5-4
j_call: TRBJ1-4
clone_size: NA

cdr3_nt: TGCGCCAGCAGCTTACAGGGGCTCGACACAGATACGCAGTATTTT
cdr3_aa: CASSLQGLDTDTQYF
d_call: TRBD1
v_call: TRBV5-1
j_call: TRBJ2-3
clone_size: NA

cdr3_nt: TGTGCCAGCAGCTTAGTCGCGGGGGATAATCAGCCCCAGCATTTT
cdr3_aa: CASSLVAGDNQPQHF
d_call: NA
v_call: TRBV7-6
j_call: TRBJ1-5
clone_size: NA

cdr3_nt: TGTGCCAGCTCACCACCCGGGGAGGGCTCCTACGAGCAGTACTTC
cdr3_aa: CASSPPGEGSYEQYF
d_call: TRBD2
v_call: TRBV18
j_call: TRBJ2-7
clone_size: few

cdr3_nt: TGTGCCAGCAGCCCACGACATATGAACACTGAAGCTTTCTTT
cdr3_aa: CASSPRHMNTEAFF
d_call: NA
v_call: TRBV3-1/TRBV3-2
j_call: TRBJ1-1
clone_size: once

cdr3_nt: TGTGCCAGCAGCCGGACAGGGAACTCATGGGGCTACACCTTC
cdr3_aa: CASSRTGNSWGYTF
d_call: TRBD1
v_call: TRBV5-6
j_call: TRBJ1-2
clone_size: NA

cdr3_nt: TGTGCCAGCAGTAGGACTAGCGGGAGCAATGAGCAGTTCTTC
cdr3_aa: CASSRTSGSNEQFF
d_call: TRBD2
v_call: TRBV2
j_call: TRBJ2-1
clone_size: few

cdr3_nt: TGTGCCAGCAGCCATCTTAGCGGGGGGGGCACAGATACGCAGTATTTT
cdr3_aa: CASSHLSGGGTDTQYF
d_call: TRBD2
v_call: TRBV14
j_call: TRBJ2-3
clone_size: NA

cdr3_nt: TGTGCCAGCAGCCTGACGACTAGGAATGAGCAGTTCTTC
cdr3_aa: CASSLTTRNEQFF
d_call: NA
v_call: TRBV7-9
j_call: TRBJ2-1
clone_size: many

cdr3_nt: TGTGCCAGCAGTGCTAGCGGGGGCACAGATACGCAGTATTTT
cdr3_aa: CASSASGGTDTQYF
d_call: TRBD2
v_call: TRBV6-4
j_call: TRBJ2-3
clone_size: many

cdr3_nt: TGTGCCAGCAGGACAGGGGGTAACACCGGGGAGCTGTTTTTT
cdr3_aa: CASRTGGNTGELFF
d_call: TRBD1
v_call: TRBV9
j_call: TRBJ2-2
clone_size: NA

cdr3_nt: TGTGCCAGCAGGCCCAGGTTCCTATTGGGTTCACCCCTCCACTTT
cdr3_aa: CASRPRFLLGSPLHF
d_call: NA
v_call: TRBV2
j_call: TRBJ1-6
clone_size: NA

cdr3_nt: TGTGCCAGCAGCCCGGCGGTTAGCACAGATACGCAGTATTTT
cdr3_aa: CASSPAVSTDTQYF
d_call: NA
v_call: TRBV9
j_call: TRBJ2-3
clone_size: NA

cdr3_nt: TGTGCCAGCAGCTTACAGGGGGCTGGTGGGGGCTACACCTTC
cdr3_aa: CASSLQGAGGGYTF
d_call: TRBD1
v_call: TRBV13
j_call: TRBJ1-2
clone_size: NA

cdr3_nt: TGTGCCAGCAGCGCCCGCTCAACCTCAGGGCAGGGTGCGACCTACGAGCAGTACTTC
cdr3_aa: CASSARSTSGQGATYEQYF
d_call: NA
v_call: TRBV9
j_call: TRBJ2-7
clone_size: NA

cdr3_nt: TGCGCCAGCAGCTTGGGTCTGTCTGACTCCGACTACGAGCAGTACTTC
cdr3_aa: CASSLGLSDSDYEQYF
d_call: NA
v_call: TRBV5-1
j_call: TRBJ2-7
clone_size: NA

cdr3_nt: TGCGCCAGCAGCCCGGGACTAGCGGCCGAGCAGTTCTTC
cdr3_aa: CASSPGLAAEQFF
d_call: TRBD2
v_call: TRBV5-1
j_call: TRBJ2-1
clone_size: NA

cdr3_nt: TGTGCCAGCAGCCGAACTAGGAACACCGGGGAGCTGTTTTTT
cdr3_aa: CASSRTRNTGELFF
d_call: NA
v_call: TRBV11-2
j_call: TRBJ2-2
clone_size: NA

cdr3_nt: TGCGCCAGCAGGGACAGGATACAGGATGAAAAACTGTTTTTT
cdr3_aa: CASRDRIQDEKLFF
d_call: TRBD1
v_call: TRBV5-1
j_call: TRBJ1-4
clone_size: NA

cdr3_nt: TGTGCCAGCAGCCAACTGGGACAGGGTAATGAAAAACTGTTTTTT
cdr3_aa: CASSQLGQGNEKLFF
d_call: TRBD1
v_call: TRBV14
j_call: TRBJ1-4
clone_size: NA

cdr3_nt: TGTGCCAGTAGTATAGCTCCGGGGGAAGCCTACGAGCAGTACTTC
cdr3_aa: CASSIAPGEAYEQYF
d_call: NA
v_call: TRBV19
j_call: TRBJ2-7
clone_size: many

cdr3_nt: TGTGCCAGCAGCCTTAGTAGCGACAACGACGAGCAGTACTTC
cdr3_aa: CASSLSSDNDEQYF
d_call: NA
v_call: TRBV7-9
j_call: TRBJ2-7
clone_size: NA

cdr3_nt: TGTGCCAGCAGCTTAGTAGGCAGGGGGCTTTCGAGTGAGCAGTTCTTC
cdr3_aa: CASSLVGRGLSSEQFF
d_call: TRBD1
v_call: TRBV11-2
j_call: TRBJ2-1
clone_size: NA

cdr3_nt: TGTGCCAGCAGCACCCGGCGCTCAGGACTAGCGGGAGCGAGGGCAGATACGCAGTATTTT
cdr3_aa: CASSTRRSGLAGARADTQYF
d_call: TRBD2
v_call: TRBV7-3
j_call: TRBJ2-3
clone_size: NA

cdr3_nt: TGTGCCAGCAACCCCGGGACAGGAACAGATACGCAGTATTTT
cdr3_aa: CASNPGTGTDTQYF
d_call: TRBD1
v_call: TRBV27
j_call: TRBJ2-3
clone_size: NA

cdr3_nt: TGTGCCAGCAGTCAGGGGGGGACTAGCGGGAGGATGTCAGAGGAGCAGTTCTTC
cdr3_aa: CASSQGGTSGRMSEEQFF
d_call: TRBD2
v_call: TRBV2
j_call: TRBJ2-1
clone_size: few

cdr3_nt: TGTGCCAGCAGCCAAAGGGGGCGGGCTGCCTACAATGAGCAGTTCTTC
cdr3_aa: CASSQRGRAAYNEQFF
d_call: TRBD1
v_call: TRBV3-1/TRBV3-2
j_call: TRBJ2-1
clone_size: NA

cdr3_nt: TGTGCCAGCCTACGACAGGGGGCTACTGAAGCTTTCTTT
cdr3_aa: CASLRQGATEAFF
d_call: TRBD1
v_call: TRBV14
j_call: TRBJ1-1
clone_size: NA

cdr3_nt: TGTGCCAGCTCAGCCGACGGGTACACTGAAGCTTTCTTT
cdr3_aa: CASSADGYTEAFF
d_call: NA
v_call: TRBV18
j_call: TRBJ1-1
clone_size: NA

cdr3_nt: TGCAGCGTTGTTAAAGGGGACTATGGCTACACCTTC
cdr3_aa: CSVVKGDYGYTF
d_call: NA
v_call: TRBV29-1
j_call: TRBJ1-2
clone_size: NA

cdr3_nt: TGTGCCAGCAGCTTAGCGGGGGGTTACGAGCAGTACTTC
cdr3_aa: CASSLAGGYEQYF
d_call: NA
v_call: TRBV7-6
j_call: TRBJ2-7
clone_size: NA

cdr3_nt: TGTGCCAGCAGCCAAGCTCCCCCCGTAGGGCTAGCGGGAGTGTACGAGCAGTACTTC
cdr3_aa: CASSQAPPVGLAGVYEQYF
d_call: TRBD2
v_call: TRBV4-2
j_call: TRBJ2-7
clone_size: NA

cdr3_nt: TGTGCCAGCAGTGAAGCCAGGGCGCCTGGGGACACTGAAGCTTTCTTT
cdr3_aa: CASSEARAPGDTEAFF
d_call: NA
v_call: TRBV2
j_call: TRBJ1-1
clone_size: NA